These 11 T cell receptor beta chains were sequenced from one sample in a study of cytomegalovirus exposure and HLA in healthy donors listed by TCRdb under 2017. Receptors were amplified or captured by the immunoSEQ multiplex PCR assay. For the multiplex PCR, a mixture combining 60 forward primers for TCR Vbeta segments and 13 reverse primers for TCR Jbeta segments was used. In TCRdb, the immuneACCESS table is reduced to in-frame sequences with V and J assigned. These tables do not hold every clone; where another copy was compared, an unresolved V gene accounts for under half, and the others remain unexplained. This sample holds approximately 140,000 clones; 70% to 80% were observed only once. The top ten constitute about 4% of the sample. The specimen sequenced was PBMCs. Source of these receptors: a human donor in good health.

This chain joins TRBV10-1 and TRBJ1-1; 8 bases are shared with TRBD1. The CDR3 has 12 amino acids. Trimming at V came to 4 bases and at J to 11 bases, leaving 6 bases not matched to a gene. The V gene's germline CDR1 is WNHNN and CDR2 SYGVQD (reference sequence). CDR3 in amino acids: CASSGQGIDAFF. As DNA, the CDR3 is TGCGCCAGCAGTGGACAGGGGATTGACGCTTTCTTT.

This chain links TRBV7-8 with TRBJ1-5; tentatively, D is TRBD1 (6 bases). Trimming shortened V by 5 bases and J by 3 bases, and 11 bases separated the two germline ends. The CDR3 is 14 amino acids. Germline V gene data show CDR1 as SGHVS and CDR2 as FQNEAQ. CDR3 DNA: TGTGCCAGCAGCAGTGGACAGTACAATCAGCCCCAGCATTTT. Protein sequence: CASSSGQYNQPQHF.

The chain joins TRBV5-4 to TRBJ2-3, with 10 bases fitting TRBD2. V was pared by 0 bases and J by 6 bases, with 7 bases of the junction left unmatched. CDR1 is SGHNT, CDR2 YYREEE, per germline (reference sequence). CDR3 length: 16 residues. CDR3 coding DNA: TGTGCCAGCAGCTTGGTTAGCGGGGGGCCCACGGATACGCAGTATTTT. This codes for CASSLVSGGPTDTQYF.

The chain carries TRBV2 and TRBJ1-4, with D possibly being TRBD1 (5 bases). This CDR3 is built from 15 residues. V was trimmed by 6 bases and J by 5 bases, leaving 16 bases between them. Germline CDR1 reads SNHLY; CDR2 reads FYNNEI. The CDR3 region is CASSGRPGGNEKLFF. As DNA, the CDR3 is TGTGCCAGCAGCGGCAGACCGGGGGGAAATGAAAAACTGTTTTTT.

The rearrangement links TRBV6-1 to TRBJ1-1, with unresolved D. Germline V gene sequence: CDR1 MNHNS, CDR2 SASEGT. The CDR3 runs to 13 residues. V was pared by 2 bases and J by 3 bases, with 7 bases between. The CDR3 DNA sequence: TGTGCCAGCAGTGAAAGAGGGTACACTGAAGCTTTCTTT. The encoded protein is CASSERGYTEAFF.

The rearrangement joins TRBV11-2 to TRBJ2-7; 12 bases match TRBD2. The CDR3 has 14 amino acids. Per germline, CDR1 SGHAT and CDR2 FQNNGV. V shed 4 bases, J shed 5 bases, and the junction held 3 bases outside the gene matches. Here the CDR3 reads CASSSSGRAHEQYF. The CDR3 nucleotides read TGTGCCAGCAGCTCTAGCGGGAGGGCCCACGAGCAGTACTTC.

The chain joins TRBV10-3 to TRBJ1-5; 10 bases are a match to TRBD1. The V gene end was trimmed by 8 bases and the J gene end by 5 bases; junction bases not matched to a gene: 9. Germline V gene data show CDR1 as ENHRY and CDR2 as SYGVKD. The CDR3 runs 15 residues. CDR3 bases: TGTGCCATCTCCCGGGACAGGGGTCGGGATCAGCCCCAGCATTTT. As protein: CAISRDRGRDQPQHF.

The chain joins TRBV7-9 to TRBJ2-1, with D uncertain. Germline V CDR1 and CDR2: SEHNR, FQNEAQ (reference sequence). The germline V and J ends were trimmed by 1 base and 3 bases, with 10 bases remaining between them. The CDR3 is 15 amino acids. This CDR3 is CASSLVKALYNEQFF. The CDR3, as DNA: TGTGCCAGCAGCTTAGTAAAAGCCCTCTACAATGAGCAGTTCTTC.

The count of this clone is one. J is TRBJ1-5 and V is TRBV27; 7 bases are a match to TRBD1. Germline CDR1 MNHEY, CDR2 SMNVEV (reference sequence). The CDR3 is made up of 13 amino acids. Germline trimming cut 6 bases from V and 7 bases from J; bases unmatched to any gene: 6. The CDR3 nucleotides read TGTGCCAGCAGACCGAACAGGGGCCAGCCCCAGCATTTT. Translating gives CASRPNRGQPQHF.

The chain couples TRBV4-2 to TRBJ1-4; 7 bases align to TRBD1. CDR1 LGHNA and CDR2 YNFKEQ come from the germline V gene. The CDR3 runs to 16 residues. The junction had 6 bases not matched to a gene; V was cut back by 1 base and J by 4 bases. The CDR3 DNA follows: TGTGCCAGCAGCCAAGTTGAGGGGACAGATAATGAAAAACTGTTTTTT. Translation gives CASSQVEGTDNEKLFF.

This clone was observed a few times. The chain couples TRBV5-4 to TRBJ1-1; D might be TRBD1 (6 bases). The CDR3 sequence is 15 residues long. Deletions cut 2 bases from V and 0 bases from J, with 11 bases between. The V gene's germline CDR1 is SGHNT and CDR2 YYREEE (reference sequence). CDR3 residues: CASSLQGLMNTEAFF. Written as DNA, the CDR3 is TGTGCCAGCAGCTTACAGGGACTAATGAACACTGAAGCTTTCTTT. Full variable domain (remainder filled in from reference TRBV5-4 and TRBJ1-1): ETGVTQSPTHLIKTRGQQVTLRCSSQSGHNTVSWYQQALGQGPQFIFQYYREEENGRGNFPPRFSGLQFPNYSSELNVNALELDDSALYLCASSLQGLMNTEAFFGQGTRLTVV.